Listed below are T cell receptor beta chains from one sample, sequenced in a study of CD8 T cells in Susac syndrome. TCRdb redid the calling of the immunoSEQ multiplex PCR reads with MiXCR, one entry per CDR3 protein. The table has about 84,000 distinct CDR3 sequences, about 96% seen once. The source material was CD8+ T cells from PBMCs. The receptor set was obtained from a human donor with Susac syndrome. Both conserved end residues are part of each CDR3. A D gene is named only where the DNA matches it firmly. Size values are once, few and many counts, or a class for expanded clones, and some rows have none.

v_gene	j_gene	abundance	d_gene	CDR3nt	CDR3aa
TRBV28	TRBJ2-3	NA	TRBD2	TGTGCCAGCAAGTTTTCCGGGTGGCGGGGGGAGGGCACAACGGATACGCAGTATTTT	CASKFSGWRGEGTTDTQYF
TRBV13	TRBJ1-2	NA	NA	TGTGCCAGCAGCACCGGGACCCCAAAACGTTTCGGCTACACCTTC	CASSTGTPKRFGYTF
TRBV13	TRBJ2-7	NA	NA	TGTGCCAGCAGCCCCCGGGACCACCCCGAGCAGTACTTC	CASSPRDHPEQYF
TRBV7-2	TRBJ2-7	NA	NA	TGTGCCAGCAGCTTAGGGGGTGGTCTGCAGTACTTC	CASSLGGGLQYF
TRBV2	TRBJ2-5	NA	TRBD1	TGTGCCAGCAGTGAAGGCTCAGGGGGAGAGACCCAGTACTTC	CASSEGSGGETQYF
TRBV14	TRBJ2-5	NA	TRBD1	TGTGCCAGCAGCCTCCAGGGGGCGGAGACCCAGTACTTC	CASSLQGAETQYF
TRBV7-3	TRBJ2-1	NA	NA	TGTGCCAGCAGCTTACGACAGGCCACGGTGTTCTTC	CASSLRQATVFF
TRBV5-6	TRBJ2-7	NA	NA	TGTGCCAGCAGCTTTTCGGACACTTCCTACGAGCAGTACTTC	CASSFSDTSYEQYF
TRBV15	TRBJ2-2	NA	NA	TGTGCCACCAGCAGAGATTCAGGTTCTCGGGCCAAGAACACCGGGGAGCTGTTTTTT	CATSRDSGSRAKNTGELFF
TRBV4-3	TRBJ2-3	NA	NA	TGCGCCAGCAGCCAAGATAGGGCCACAGATACGCAGTATTTT	CASSQDRATDTQYF
TRBV15	TRBJ2-2	NA	NA	TGTGCCACCCGTGGCGGGTGGGGCACCGGGGAGCTGTTTTTT	CATRGGWGTGELFF
TRBV7-9	TRBJ1-2	NA	NA	TGTGCCAGCTGGCTGTCCCCCTATGGCTACACCTTC	CASWLSPYGYTF
TRBV5-8	TRBJ1-5	NA	NA	TGTGCCAGCAGCTCGGTGGACAGTTATCAGCCCCAGCATTTT	CASSSVDSYQPQHF
TRBV11-2	TRBJ1-4	NA	NA	TGTGCCAGCAGCTATTTGAGGGATGAAAAACTGTTTTTT	CASSYLRDEKLFF
TRBV15	TRBJ1-2	NA	TRBD1	TGTGCCACCAGTCCGGACAGGGCGCCCTATGGCTACACCTTC	CATSPDRAPYGYTF
TRBV14	TRBJ2-1	NA	NA	TGTGCCAGCAGCCAAGACCCCACCAATGAGCAGTTCTTC	CASSQDPTNEQFF
TRBV29-1	TRBJ1-2	NA	NA	TGCAGCGTTGAAGGACAGGCCGGGCACTATGGCTACACCTTC	CSVEGQAGHYGYTF
TRBV9	TRBJ2-1	NA	TRBD2	TGTGCCAGCAACCTAGCGGGGGGTCCCAATGAGCAGTTCTTC	CASNLAGGPNEQFF
TRBV29-1	TRBJ2-1	NA	NA	TGCAGCGTTGAGACCCGCGGGGTAGCGCTGGACAATGAGCAGTTCTTC	CSVETRGVALDNEQFF
TRBV20-1	TRBJ2-1	NA	NA	TGCAGTGCTAGAGAATTTGGGGAGAGTGAGCAGTTCTTC	CSAREFGESEQFF
TRBV4-3	TRBJ1-5	NA	TRBD1	TGCGCCAGCAGCCAGGACAGGGGTAATCAGCCCCAGCATTTT	CASSQDRGNQPQHF
TRBV13	TRBJ2-7	once	TRBD1	TGTGCCAGCAGCTTAGAAGGGGGCCCCATTCCATCTCCCTACGAGCAGTACTTC	CASSLEGGPIPSPYEQYF
TRBV7-9	TRBJ2-2	NA	TRBD2	TGTGCCAGCAGCCCCTGGGGGCTAGCGGGTAACACCGGGGAGCTGTTTTTT	CASSPWGLAGNTGELFF
TRBV4-2	TRBJ2-1	NA	TRBD2	TGTGCCAGCAGCCAGGGAGGGGAGCAGTTCTTC	CASSQGGEQFF
TRBV5-6	TRBJ2-1	NA	NA	TGTGCCAGCAGCTCAGACGGGTACTCCTACAATGAGCAGTTCTTC	CASSSDGYSYNEQFF
TRBV7-8	TRBJ2-5	NA	NA	TGTGCCAGCACCGACCGACTGGAGCAAGAGACCCAGTACTTC	CASTDRLEQETQYF
TRBV4-3	TRBJ2-3	NA	NA	TGCGCCAGCAGCGATACTAGTTATACGCAGTATTTT	CASSDTSYTQYF
TRBV20-1	TRBJ2-7	NA	TRBD2	TGCAGTGCTAGAGATCCGACTAGCGGGAGGGCCTTAGGGGAGCAGTACTTC	CSARDPTSGRALGEQYF
TRBV7-2	TRBJ2-1	NA	TRBD2	TGTGCCAGCAGCTCCTCTAGCGGGAGGCCCCGTTTCTTC	CASSSSSGRPRFF
TRBV19	TRBJ1-5	NA	NA	TGTGCCAGTAGTACCGGGACCGCGAGCAATCAGCCCCAGCATTTT	CASSTGTASNQPQHF
TRBV9	TRBJ1-1	NA	NA	TGTGCCAGCAGCGTAGACGGGACGGAAGCTTTCTTT	CASSVDGTEAFF
TRBV4-2	TRBJ2-7	NA	NA	TGTGCCAGCAGCCAAGAAGACGGGAGCACCTACGAGCAGTACTTC	CASSQEDGSTYEQYF
TRBV12-3/TRBV12-4	TRBJ1-1	NA	TRBD1	TGTGCCAGCAGTTTACAGGGGGCGTCTGAAGCTTTCTTT	CASSLQGASEAFF
TRBV12-3/TRBV12-4	TRBJ1-4	NA	NA	TGTGCCAGCAGCGTTTCGGGGGAAAAACTGTTTTTT	CASSVSGEKLFF
TRBV20-1	TRBJ1-5	NA	NA	TGCAGTGCTAGAGATCGGGCAGCCAATAGCAATCAGCCCCAGCATTTT	CSARDRAANSNQPQHF
TRBV29-1	TRBJ1-1	once	NA	TGCAGCGTTGAGGGGGGAGAAGGTGAAGCTTTCTTT	CSVEGGEGEAFF
TRBV7-9	TRBJ1-6	NA	TRBD1	TGTGCCAGCAGCTTAGACCGGGACAGGGGCAATTCACCCCTCCACTTT	CASSLDRDRGNSPLHF
TRBV4-3	TRBJ2-7	NA	NA	TGCGCCAGCAGCCAAGTAATATCGGACGGTTACGAGCAGTACTTC	CASSQVISDGYEQYF
TRBV7-9	TRBJ2-5	NA	NA	TGTGCCAGCAGCTTAGGAGGCAGGGGTGCTCAAGAGACCCAGTACTTC	CASSLGGRGAQETQYF
TRBV7-6	TRBJ1-6	NA	NA	TGTGCCAGCAGCCTCCACAGGAATTCACCCCTCCACTTT	CASSLHRNSPLHF
TRBV5-6	TRBJ2-7	NA	NA	TGTGCCAGCAGCTTGGACGGTGTAGATGTCGGGCAGTACTTC	CASSLDGVDVGQYF
TRBV20-1	TRBJ1-2	NA	NA	TGCAGTGCTAGTCCGGACCAATCGCTTTATGGCTACACCTTC	CSASPDQSLYGYTF
TRBV27	TRBJ2-1	once	TRBD1	TGTGCCAGCAGTTTCCTCCCAGGGACAGGGAGCGATGAGCAGTTCTTC	CASSFLPGTGSDEQFF
TRBV7-9	TRBJ2-5	NA	TRBD2	TGTGCCAGCAGCCTGGGCCCAGCGGGGGACCAAGAGACCCAGTACTTC	CASSLGPAGDQETQYF